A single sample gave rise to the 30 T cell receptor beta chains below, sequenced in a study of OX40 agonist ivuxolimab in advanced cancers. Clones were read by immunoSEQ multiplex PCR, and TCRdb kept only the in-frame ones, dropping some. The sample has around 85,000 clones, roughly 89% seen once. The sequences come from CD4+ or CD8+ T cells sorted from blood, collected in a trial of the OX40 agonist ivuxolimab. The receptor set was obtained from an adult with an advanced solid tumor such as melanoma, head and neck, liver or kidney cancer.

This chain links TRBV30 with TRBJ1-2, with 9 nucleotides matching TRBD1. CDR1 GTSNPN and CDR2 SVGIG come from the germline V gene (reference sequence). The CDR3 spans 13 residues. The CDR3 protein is CATGRQGVYGYTF. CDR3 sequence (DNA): TGTGCTACTGGTCGACAGGGGGTGTATGGCTACACCTTC.

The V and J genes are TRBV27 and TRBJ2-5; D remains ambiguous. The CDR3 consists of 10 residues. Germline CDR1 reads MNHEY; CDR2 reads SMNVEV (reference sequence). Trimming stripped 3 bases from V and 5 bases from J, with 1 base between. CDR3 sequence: CASSFETQYF. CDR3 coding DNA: TGTGCCAGCAGTTTCGAGACCCAGTACTTC.

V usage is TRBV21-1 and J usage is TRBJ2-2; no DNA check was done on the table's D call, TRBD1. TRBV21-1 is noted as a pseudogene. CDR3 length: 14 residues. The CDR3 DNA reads TGTGCCAGCCGACAAGGGTCAGGGCACGGGGAGCTGTTTTTT. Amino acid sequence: CASRQGSGHGELFF.

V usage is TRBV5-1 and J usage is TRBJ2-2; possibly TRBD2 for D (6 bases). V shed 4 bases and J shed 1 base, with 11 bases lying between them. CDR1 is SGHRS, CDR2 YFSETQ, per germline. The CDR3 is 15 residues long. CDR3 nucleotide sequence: TGCGCCAGCAGCCAGCGGGTTGTGAACACCGGGGAGCTGTTTTTT. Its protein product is CASSQRVVNTGELFF. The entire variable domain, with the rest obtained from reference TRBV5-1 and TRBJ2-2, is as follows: KAGVTQTPRYLIKTRGQQVTLSCSPISGHRSVSWYQQTPGQGLQFLFEYFSETQRNKGNFPGRFSGRQFSNSRSEMNVSTLELGDSALYLCASSQRVVNTGELFFGEGSRLTVL.

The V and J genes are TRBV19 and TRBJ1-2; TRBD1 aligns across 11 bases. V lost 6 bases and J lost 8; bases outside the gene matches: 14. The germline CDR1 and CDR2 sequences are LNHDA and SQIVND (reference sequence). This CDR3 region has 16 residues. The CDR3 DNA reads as TGTGCCAGTAGGGTGCTCCTTGGGACAGGGGGTATCGGCTACACCTTC. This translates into CASRVLLGTGGIGYTF.

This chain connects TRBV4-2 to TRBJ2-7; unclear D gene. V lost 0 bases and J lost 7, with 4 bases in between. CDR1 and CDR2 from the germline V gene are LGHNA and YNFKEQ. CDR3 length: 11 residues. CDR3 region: CASSQDVEQYF. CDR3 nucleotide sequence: TGTGCCAGCAGCCAAGACGTAGAGCAGTACTTC.

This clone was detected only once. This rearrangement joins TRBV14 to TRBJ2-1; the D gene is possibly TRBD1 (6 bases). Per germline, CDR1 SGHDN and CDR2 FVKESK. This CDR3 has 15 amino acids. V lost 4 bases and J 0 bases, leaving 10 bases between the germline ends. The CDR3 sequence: CASSRWGPSYNEQFF. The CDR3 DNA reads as TGTGCCAGCAGCCGGTGGGGGCCCTCCTACAATGAGCAGTTCTTC.

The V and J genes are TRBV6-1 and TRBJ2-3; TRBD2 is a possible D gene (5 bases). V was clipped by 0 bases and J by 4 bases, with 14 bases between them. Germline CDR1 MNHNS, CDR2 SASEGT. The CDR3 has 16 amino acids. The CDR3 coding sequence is TGTGCCAGCAGTGAAGCGCGGGCAGGATGGCCAGATACGCAGTATTTT. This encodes CASSEARAGWPDTQYF.

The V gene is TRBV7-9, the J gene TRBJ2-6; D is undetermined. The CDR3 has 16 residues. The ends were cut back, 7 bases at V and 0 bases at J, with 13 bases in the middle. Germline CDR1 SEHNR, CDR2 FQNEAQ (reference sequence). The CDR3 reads CASTRWQLSGANVLTF. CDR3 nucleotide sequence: TGTGCCAGCACCCGCTGGCAACTCTCTGGGGCCAACGTCCTGACTTTC.

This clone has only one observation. CDR3 in DNA: TGTGCCAGCAGCCCCGCGAGACAGGCGAACACCGGGGAGCTGTTTTTT. Amino acid sequence: CASSPARQANTGELFF. The genes are TRBV11-3 and TRBJ2-2, with D maybe TRBD1 (6 bases). Germline V gene data show CDR1 as SGHNT and CDR2 as YENEEA. The CDR3 runs 16 residues. Trimming pared 5 bases from V and 0 bases from J, leaving 13 bases between.

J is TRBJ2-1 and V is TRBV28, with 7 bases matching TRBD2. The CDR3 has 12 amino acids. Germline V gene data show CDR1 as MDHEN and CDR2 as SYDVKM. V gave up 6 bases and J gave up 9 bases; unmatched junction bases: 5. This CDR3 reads CASSHGLVEQFF. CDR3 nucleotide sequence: TGTGCCAGCAGCCACGGACTAGTTGAGCAGTTCTTC.

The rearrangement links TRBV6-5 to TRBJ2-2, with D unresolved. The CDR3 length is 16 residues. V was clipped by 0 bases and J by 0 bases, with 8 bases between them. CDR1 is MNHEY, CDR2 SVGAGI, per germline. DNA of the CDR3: TGTGCCAGCAGTTACTCAGTCGCTGCGAACACCGGGGAGCTGTTTTTT. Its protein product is CASSYSVAANTGELFF.

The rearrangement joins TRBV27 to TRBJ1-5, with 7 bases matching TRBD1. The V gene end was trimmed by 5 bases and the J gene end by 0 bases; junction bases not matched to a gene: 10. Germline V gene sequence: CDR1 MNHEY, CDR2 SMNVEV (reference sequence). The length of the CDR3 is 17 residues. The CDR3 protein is CASSPGTDYYSNQPQHF. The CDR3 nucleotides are TGTGCCAGCAGTCCAGGGACAGATTATTATAGCAATCAGCCCCAGCATTTT.

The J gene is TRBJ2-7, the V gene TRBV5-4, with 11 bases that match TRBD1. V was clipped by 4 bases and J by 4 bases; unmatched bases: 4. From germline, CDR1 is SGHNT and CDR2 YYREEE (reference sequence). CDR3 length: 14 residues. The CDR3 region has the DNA TGTGCCAGCAGCAAGGACAGGGGGCAGTACGAGCAGTACTTC. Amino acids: CASSKDRGQYEQYF.

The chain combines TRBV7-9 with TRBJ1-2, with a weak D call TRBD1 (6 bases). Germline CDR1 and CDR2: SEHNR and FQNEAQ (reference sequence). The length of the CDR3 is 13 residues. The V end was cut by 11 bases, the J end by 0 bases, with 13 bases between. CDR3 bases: TGTGCCGGGAGGACAGAACCTAACTATGGCTACACCTTC. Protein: CAGRTEPNYGYTF.

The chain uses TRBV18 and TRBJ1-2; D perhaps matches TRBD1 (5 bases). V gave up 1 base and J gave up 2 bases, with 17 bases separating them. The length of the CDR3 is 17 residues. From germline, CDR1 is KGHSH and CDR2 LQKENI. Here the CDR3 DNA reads TGTGCCAGCTCACCACTTGGGGTATCAGGGACGAACTATGGCTACACCTTC. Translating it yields CASSPLGVSGTNYGYTF.

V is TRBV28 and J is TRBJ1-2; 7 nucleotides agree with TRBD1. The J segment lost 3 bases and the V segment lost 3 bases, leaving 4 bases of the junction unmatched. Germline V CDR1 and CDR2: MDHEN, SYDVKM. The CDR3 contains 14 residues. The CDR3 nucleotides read TGTGCCAGCAGTTTGAAGGGGGCGGACTATGGCTACACCTTC. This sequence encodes CASSLKGADYGYTF.

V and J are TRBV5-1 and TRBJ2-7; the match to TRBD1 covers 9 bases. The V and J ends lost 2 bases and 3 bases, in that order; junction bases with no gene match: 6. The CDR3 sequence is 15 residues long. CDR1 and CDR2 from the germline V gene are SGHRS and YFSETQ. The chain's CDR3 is CASSFDGTGYYEQYF. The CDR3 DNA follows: TGCGCCAGCAGCTTCGACGGGACAGGGTACTACGAGCAGTACTTC.

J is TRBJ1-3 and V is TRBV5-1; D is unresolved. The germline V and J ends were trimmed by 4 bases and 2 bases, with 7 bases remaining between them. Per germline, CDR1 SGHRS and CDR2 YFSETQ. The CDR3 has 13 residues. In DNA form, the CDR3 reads TGCGCCAGCAGCCCCGGGACTGGAAACACCATATATTTT. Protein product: CASSPGTGNTIYF.

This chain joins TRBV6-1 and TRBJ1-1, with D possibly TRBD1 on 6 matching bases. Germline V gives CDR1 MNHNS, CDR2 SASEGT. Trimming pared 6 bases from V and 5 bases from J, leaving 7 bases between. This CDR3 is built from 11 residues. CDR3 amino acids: CASRGGTEAFF. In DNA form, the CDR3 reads TGTGCCAGCAGAGGGGGAACTGAAGCTTTCTTT.

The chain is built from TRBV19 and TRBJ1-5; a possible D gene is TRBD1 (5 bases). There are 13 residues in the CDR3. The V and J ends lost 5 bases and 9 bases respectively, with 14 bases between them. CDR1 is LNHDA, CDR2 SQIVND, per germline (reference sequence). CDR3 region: CASSDQGGGPQHF. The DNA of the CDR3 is TGTGCCAGTAGTGATCAGGGCGGTGGGCCCCAGCATTTT. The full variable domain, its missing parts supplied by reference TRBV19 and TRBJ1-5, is DGGITQSPKYLFRKEGQNVTLSCEQNLNHDAMYWYRQDPGQGLRLIYYSQIVNDFQKGDIAEGYSVSREKKESFPLTVTSAQKNPTAFYLCASSDQGGGPQHFGDGTRLSIL.

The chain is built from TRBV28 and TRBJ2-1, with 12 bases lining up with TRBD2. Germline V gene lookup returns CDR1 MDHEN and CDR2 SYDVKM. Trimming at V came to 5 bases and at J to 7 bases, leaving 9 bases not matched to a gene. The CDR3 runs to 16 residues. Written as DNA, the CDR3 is TGTGCCAGCAGTCCTCAGACTAGCGGGAGAAGAAATGAGCAGTTCTTC. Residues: CASSPQTSGRRNEQFF.

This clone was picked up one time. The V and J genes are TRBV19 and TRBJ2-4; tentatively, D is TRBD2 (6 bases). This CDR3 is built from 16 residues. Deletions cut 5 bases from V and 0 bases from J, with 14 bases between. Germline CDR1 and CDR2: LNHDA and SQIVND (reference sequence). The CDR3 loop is CASSSGSAQAKNIQYF. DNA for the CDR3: TGTGCCAGTAGTTCCGGGAGTGCCCAAGCCAAAAACATTCAGTACTTC.

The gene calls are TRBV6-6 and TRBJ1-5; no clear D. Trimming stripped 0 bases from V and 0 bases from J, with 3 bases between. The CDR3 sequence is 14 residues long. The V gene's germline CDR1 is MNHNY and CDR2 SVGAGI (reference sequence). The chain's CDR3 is CASSYSHSNQPQHF. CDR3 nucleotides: TGTGCCAGCAGTTACTCCCATAGCAATCAGCCCCAGCATTTT.

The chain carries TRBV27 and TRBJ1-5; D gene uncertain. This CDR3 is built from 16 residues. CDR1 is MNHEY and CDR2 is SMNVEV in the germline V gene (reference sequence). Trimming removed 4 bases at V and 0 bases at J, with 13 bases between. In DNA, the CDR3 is TGTGCCAGCAGTTCCACGACGGCTCCTAGCAATCAGCCCCAGCATTTT. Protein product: CASSSTTAPSNQPQHF.

In nucleotides, the CDR3 is TGTGCCAGCTCACCTCCGAACATTGACGAGCAGTACTTC. Protein product: CASSPPNIDEQYF. The chain recombines TRBV18 with TRBJ2-7; no definite D call. The CDR3 contains 13 residues. CDR1 is KGHSH and CDR2 is LQKENI in the germline V gene. The ends were cut back, 3 bases at V and 5 bases at J, with 11 bases in the middle.

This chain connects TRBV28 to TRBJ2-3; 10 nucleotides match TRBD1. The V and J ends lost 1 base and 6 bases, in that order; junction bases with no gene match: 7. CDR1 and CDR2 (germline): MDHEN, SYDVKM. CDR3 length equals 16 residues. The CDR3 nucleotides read TGTGCCAGCAGTTTATTTGGGACAGGGGTGCAGGATACGCAGTATTTT. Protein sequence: CASSLFGTGVQDTQYF.

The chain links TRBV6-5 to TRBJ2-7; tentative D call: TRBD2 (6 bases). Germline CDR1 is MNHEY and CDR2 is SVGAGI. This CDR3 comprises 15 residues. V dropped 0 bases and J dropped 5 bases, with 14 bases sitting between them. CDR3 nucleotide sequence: TGTGCCAGCAGTTACTCGGTCGGGAGCAAGAACGAGCAGTACTTC. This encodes CASSYSVGSKNEQYF.

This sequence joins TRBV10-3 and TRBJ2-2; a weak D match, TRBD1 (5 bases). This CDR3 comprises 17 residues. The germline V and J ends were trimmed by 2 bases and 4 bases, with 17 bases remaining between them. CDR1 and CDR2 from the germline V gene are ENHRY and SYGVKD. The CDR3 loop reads CAISEGVIRVGTGELFF. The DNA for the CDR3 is TGTGCCATCAGTGAGGGGGTAATCAGGGTCGGCACCGGGGAGCTGTTTTTT.

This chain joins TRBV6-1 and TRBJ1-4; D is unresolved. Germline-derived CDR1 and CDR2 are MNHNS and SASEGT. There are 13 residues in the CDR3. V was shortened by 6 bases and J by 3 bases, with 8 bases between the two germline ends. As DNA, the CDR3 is TGTGCCAGCAGGGATGGGCCTAATGAAAAACTGTTTTTT. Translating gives CASRDGPNEKLFF.